This entry is about one T cell receptor (beta chain). This sample was included in a study of blood T cell repertoires in COVID-19. On the study more broadly: COVID-19 samples from acute and convalescent phases originated in the United States, Italy and Spain. Sources were T cells, B-cell-depleted T cells, or PBMCs; the material itself was cDNA or gDNA.

The CDR3 sequence is 17 residues long. Trimming at V came to 1 base and at J to 4 bases, leaving 10 bases not matched to a gene. The V gene's germline CDR1 is SGHRS and CDR2 YFSETQ. Per the original data handling: It was from reference gene primer amplification that nucleated cell counts were estimated. Assay: immunoSEQ multiplex PCR; the TCRdb copy retains only in-frame clones and omits some. D and trimming come from the DNA, and the V and J calls and clone size come from that table. The data contain some 220,000 clones, around 84% of them singletons. The TCR comes from a man between 45 and 60 years old who had recovered from COVID-19. This chain links TRBV5-1 with TRBJ1-1; 10 bases fit TRBD1. The source material was peripheral blood. The CDR3 loop is CASSLRDRGAGSTEAFF. The DNA of the CDR3 is TGCGCCAGCAGCTTGCGGGACAGGGGCGCGGGGAGCACTGAAGCTTTCTTT.